These 3 T cell receptor beta chains originate from one sample sequenced in a study of T cell clusters in autoimmune cytopenias. TRB was amplified from roughly 0.25 ug of peripheral blood genomic DNA per sample. TRB rearrangements were amplified by touch-down multiplex PCR with mixed TRB-A/B primers. From the multiplex PCR reads, TCRdb lists one entry per CDR3 protein and no DNA. The listing records under 13,000 distinct CDR3 sequences. These data also formed part of another study, on T cell repertoires in aging, cancer and after chemotherapy.

The sample was peripheral blood. The receptors come from a human donor in good health.

By frequency, this clonotype is medium-sized. The V and J genes are TRBV19 and TRBJ2-7; the D gene TCRdb calls, TRBD2, cannot be checked with no DNA. Germline values: CDR1 LNHDA, CDR2 SQIVND (reference sequence). This CDR3 region has 13 residues. The CDR3 is CASSMSGGYEQYF. The whole variable domain, remainder taken from reference TRBV19 and TRBJ2-7, is DGGITQSPKYLFRKEGQNVTLSCEQNLNHDAMYWYRQDPGQGLRLIYYSQIVNDFQKGDIAEGYSVSREKKESFPLTVTSAQKNPTAFYLCASSMSGGYEQYFGPGTRLTVT.

The chain joins TRBV18 to TRBJ2-3. The germline V gene encodes CDR1 KGHSH and CDR2 LQKENI. The CDR3 spans 12 residues. Here the CDR3 reads CASSPVLDTQYF. Using reference TRBV18 and TRBJ2-3 for the parts outside the CDR3, the full variable domain is NAGVMQNPRHLVRRRGQEARLRCSPMKGHSHVYWYRQLPEEGLKFMVYLQKENIIDESGMPKERFSAEFPKEGPSILRIQQVVRGDSAAYFCASSPVLDTQYFGPGTRLTVL.

The V call is TRBV27, the J call TRBJ1-6. The CDR3 is made up of 12 amino acids. Germline CDR1 is MNHEY and CDR2 is SMNVEV (reference sequence). CDR3 loop: CASSLSQSPLHF.